This T cell receptor beta chain was obtained from a study of blood T cell repertoires in COVID-19. The germline CDR1 and CDR2 sequences are SGHNT and YYREEE (reference sequence). The CDR3 has 16 residues. V dropped 2 bases and J dropped 2; count of bases not matched to a gene: 2. Per the authors' pipeline: Cell counts per sample came from amplifying reference gene primers. Data came from immunoSEQ multiplex PCR; TCRdb stores just in-frame clones and leaves some out. Clone size and V and J calls were adopted from that table, with D and trimming inferred from the DNA. The sample has around 260,000 clones, over 75% seen once.

Sequencing was done on a sample of PBMCs or T cells enriched from blood (not recorded which). This receptor was obtained from a woman in her 30s who had recovered from COVID-19. The rearrangement joins TRBV5-4 to TRBJ2-1; 12 bases are shared with TRBD2. The CDR3: CASSFRTSGAYNEQFF. For the CDR3, the DNA is TGTGCCAGCAGCTTCCGGACTAGCGGGGCCTACAATGAGCAGTTCTTC.